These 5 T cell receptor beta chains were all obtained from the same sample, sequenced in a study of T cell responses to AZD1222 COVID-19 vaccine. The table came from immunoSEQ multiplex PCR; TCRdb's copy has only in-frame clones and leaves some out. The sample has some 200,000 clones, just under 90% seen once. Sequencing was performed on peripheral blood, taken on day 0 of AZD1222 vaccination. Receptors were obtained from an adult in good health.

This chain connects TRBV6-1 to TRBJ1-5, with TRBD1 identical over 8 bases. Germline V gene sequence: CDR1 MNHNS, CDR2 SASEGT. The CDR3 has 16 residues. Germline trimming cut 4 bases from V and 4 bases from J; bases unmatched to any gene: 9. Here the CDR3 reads CASSAGGTGRNQPQHF. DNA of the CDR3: TGTGCCAGCAGTGCCGGCGGGACAGGTAGAAATCAGCCCCAGCATTTT.

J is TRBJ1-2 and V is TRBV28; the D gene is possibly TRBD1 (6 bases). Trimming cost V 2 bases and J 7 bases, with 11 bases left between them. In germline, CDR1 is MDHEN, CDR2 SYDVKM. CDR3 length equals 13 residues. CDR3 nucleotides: TGTGCCAGCAGTTTAATGGGGGCGTTTGGCTACACCTTC. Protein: CASSLMGAFGYTF.

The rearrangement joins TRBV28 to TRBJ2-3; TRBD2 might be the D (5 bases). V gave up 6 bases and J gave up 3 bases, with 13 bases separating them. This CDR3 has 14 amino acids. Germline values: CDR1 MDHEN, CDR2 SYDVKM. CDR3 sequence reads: CASSSPSGTDTQYF. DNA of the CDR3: TGTGCCAGCAGCTCACCCAGCGGAACAGATACGCAGTATTTT. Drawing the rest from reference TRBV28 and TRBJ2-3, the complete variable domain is DVKVTQSSRYLVKRTGEKVFLECVQDMDHENMFWYRQDPGLGLRLIYFSYDVKMKEKGDIPEGYSVSREKKERFSLILESASTNQTSMYLCASSSPSGTDTQYFGPGTRLTVL.

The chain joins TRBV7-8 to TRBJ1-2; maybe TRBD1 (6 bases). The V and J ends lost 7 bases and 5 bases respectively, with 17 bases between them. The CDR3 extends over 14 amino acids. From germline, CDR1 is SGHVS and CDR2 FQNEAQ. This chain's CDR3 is CASTTRGPQYGYTF. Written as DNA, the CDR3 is TGTGCCAGCACCACCCGGGGGCCGCAATATGGCTACACCTTC.

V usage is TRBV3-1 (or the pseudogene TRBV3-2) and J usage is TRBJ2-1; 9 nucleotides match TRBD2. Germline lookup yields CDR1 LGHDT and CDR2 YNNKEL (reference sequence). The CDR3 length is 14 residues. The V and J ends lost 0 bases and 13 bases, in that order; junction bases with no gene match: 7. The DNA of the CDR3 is TGTGCCAGCAGCCAAGAAATTAGCGGGAGAATCCAGTTCTTC. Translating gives CASSQEISGRIQFF.